The 13 T cell receptor beta chains below come from one sample, sequenced in a study of blood T cell repertoires in COVID-19 (dated by TCRdb to about 2020). Libraries were made using the immunoSEQ multiplex PCR assay. Here the immuneACCESS table is served through TCRdb, limited to in-frame sequences with V and J called. Missing clones are a known gap in these copies; in checked studies unresolved V genes cover under half, and the rest lacks a known reason. In this sample the table shows roughly 30,000 clones, roughly 80% of which occur a single time. The ten largest account for roughly 46% of the sample. Source material: peripheral blood. The receptors come from a woman aged 80 or over with acute or convalescent COVID-19.

This clone has only one observation. The chain links TRBV7-9 to TRBJ1-2; D unresolved. Germline CDR1 SEHNR, CDR2 FQNEAQ (reference sequence). The CDR3 consists of 14 residues. Trimming removed 1 base from V and 4 bases from J, with 10 bases in between. The CDR3 loop reads CASSLGEGSYGYTF. CDR3 DNA sequence: TGTGCCAGCAGCTTAGGAGAGGGAAGCTATGGCTACACCTTC.

V and J are TRBV28 and TRBJ2-7, with 7 bases matching TRBD2. The CDR3 is made up of 15 amino acids. Germline V gene lookup returns CDR1 MDHEN and CDR2 SYDVKM. After removal of 3 bases from V and 1 base from J, the junction contained 6 bases not matched to a gene. Here the CDR3 reads CASSFRGRESYEQYF. The CDR3 DNA reads TGTGCCAGCAGTTTTCGTGGGAGGGAGTCCTACGAGCAGTACTTC.

V and J are TRBV6-1 and TRBJ2-7, with TRBD2 as a possible D gene (6 bases). This CDR3 contains 14 residues. Between the trimmed V and J ends, which lost 3 bases and 3 bases, there was a span of 12 bases. Germline V CDR1 and CDR2: MNHNS, SASEGT. CDR3 in amino acids: CASSEEGRVYEQYF. In DNA, the CDR3 is TGTGCCAGCAGTGAGGAGGGGAGAGTCTACGAGCAGTACTTC.

This clone occurred once. This chain connects TRBV13 to TRBJ1-6, with D maybe TRBD1 (5 bases). The CDR3 length is 14 residues. Trimming shortened V by 5 bases and J by 8 bases, and 13 bases separated the two germline ends. Germline V gives CDR1 PRHDT, CDR2 FYEKMQ (reference sequence). CDR3 amino acids: CASSPLLRDSPLHF. DNA of the CDR3: TGTGCCAGCAGCCCCCTTCTCAGGGATTCACCCCTCCACTTT.

V gene TRBV15 combines with J gene TRBJ2-5; 8 nucleotides match TRBD2. This CDR3 is 16 amino acids long. Germline CDR1 LNHNV, CDR2 YYDKDF (reference sequence). V lost 0 bases, J lost 4 bases, and 7 bases stayed unmatched. CDR3 nucleotide sequence: TGTGCCACCAGCAGAGACCGGGGGGGCCCGGCAGAGACCCAGTACTTC. Its translation: CATSRDRGGPAETQYF.

This chain connects TRBV2 to TRBJ2-7; TRBD2 matches at 14 bases. Trimming took 9 bases from V and 8 from J; bases not matched to a gene: 3. CDR1 SNHLY and CDR2 FYNNEI come from the germline V gene. The CDR3 runs 12 residues. CDR3 DNA: TGTGCCAGGGGACTAGCGGGGGCTAAGCAGTACTTC. This encodes CARGLAGAKQYF.

The chain employs TRBV5-1 and TRBJ2-5; 15 nucleotides line up with TRBD2. This CDR3 spans 17 amino acids. V lost 4 bases to trimming and J lost 2 bases; unmatched junction nucleotides: 6. Germline CDR1 and CDR2: SGHRS and YFSETQ. The DNA of the CDR3 is TGCGCCAGCAGCGCCGGACTAGCGGGGGGGCCACAAGAGACCCAGTACTTC. It is translated as CASSAGLAGGPQETQYF.

The gene calls are TRBV5-1 and TRBJ2-5; 10 nucleotides agree with TRBD2. The J segment lost 4 bases and the V segment lost 0 bases, leaving 3 bases of the junction unmatched. There are 15 residues in the CDR3. CDR1 is SGHRS and CDR2 is YFSETQ in the germline V gene. CDR3 region: CASSLDVAGGETQYF. For the CDR3, the DNA is TGCGCCAGCAGCTTGGACGTAGCGGGAGGAGAGACCCAGTACTTC.

CDR3: CASSTSKRRGSVMPQHF. As DNA, the CDR3 is TGTGCCAGCAGCACATCCAAGCGTCGGGGGTCGGTAATGCCCCAGCATTTT. The rearrangement links TRBV9 to TRBJ1-5, with D possibly matching TRBD1 (5 bases). Trimming cost V 4 bases and J 9 bases, with 26 bases left between them. The CDR3 runs to 17 residues. The germline V gene has CDR1 SGDLS and CDR2 YYNGEE.

The chain combines TRBV28 with TRBJ1-1, with unresolved D. This CDR3 comprises 13 residues. V was shortened by 5 bases and J by 3 bases, with 10 bases between the two germline ends. The germline CDR1 and CDR2 sequences are MDHEN and SYDVKM. The CDR3 bases are TGTGCCAGCAGTCCGGGATTCCACACTGAAGCTTTCTTT. The encoded protein is CASSPGFHTEAFF.

The CDR3 DNA reads as TGCGCCAGCAGCTCACAACTGGGGGGGGAGCAGTTCTTC. Translation gives CASSSQLGGEQFF. The chain links TRBV5-1 to TRBJ2-1; TRBD2 matches at 7 bases. V trimming: 3 bases; J trimming: 10 bases; junction bases outside the gene matches: 7. This CDR3 contains 13 residues. Germline V gene sequence: CDR1 SGHRS, CDR2 YFSETQ.

This clone was seen a handful of times. In DNA form, the CDR3 reads TGTGCCAGCAGCAAAAAATGGACAGGGGATAATTCACCCCTCCACTTT. This sequence encodes CASSKKWTGDNSPLHF. J is TRBJ1-6 and V is TRBV21-1; TRBD1 reflects the table's D call only, with no check against the DNA. TRBV21-1 is recorded as a pseudogene. The CDR3 is made up of 16 amino acids.

The genes are TRBV30 and TRBJ2-7; weak D call: TRBD1 (6 bases). This CDR3 region has 13 residues. CDR1 and CDR2 from the germline V gene are GTSNPN and SVGIG (reference sequence). V lost 4 bases and J 2 bases, leaving 12 bases between the germline ends. The CDR3 spells CAWNTGNTYEQYF. The CDR3 region has the DNA TGTGCCTGGAACACAGGGAATACCTACGAGCAGTACTTC.